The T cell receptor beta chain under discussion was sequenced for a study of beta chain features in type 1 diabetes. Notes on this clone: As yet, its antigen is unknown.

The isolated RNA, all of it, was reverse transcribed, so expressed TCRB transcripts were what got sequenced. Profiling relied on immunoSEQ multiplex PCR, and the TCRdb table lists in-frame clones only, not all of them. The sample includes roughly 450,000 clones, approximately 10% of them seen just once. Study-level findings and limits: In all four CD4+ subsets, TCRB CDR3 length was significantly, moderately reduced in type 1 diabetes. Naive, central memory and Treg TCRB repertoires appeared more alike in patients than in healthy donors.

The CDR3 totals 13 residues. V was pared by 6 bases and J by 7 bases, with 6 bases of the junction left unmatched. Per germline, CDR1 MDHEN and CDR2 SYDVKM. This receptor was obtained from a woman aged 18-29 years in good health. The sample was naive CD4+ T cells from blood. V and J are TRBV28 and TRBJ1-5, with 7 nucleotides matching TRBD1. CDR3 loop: CASSTGVHQPQHF. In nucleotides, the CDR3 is TGTGCCAGCAGCACAGGGGTCCACCAGCCCCAGCATTTT.